The clone carrying this T cell receptor (beta chain) was seen once. Researchers defined stable Graves' hyperthyroidism as no ophthalmopathy progression within 18 months. The sample originates from a study of T cells in Graves' hyperthyroidism and ophthalmopathy. From RNA transcripts, TCR beta CDR3 regions were amplified. TCR CDR3 underwent first-round RT-PCR with the HTBI primer set. TCRdb used MiXCR to reprocess the multiplex PCR reads, holding one entry per CDR3 protein. The sample lists around 420,000 distinct CDR3 sequences; about 13% were seen once. Germline CDR1 is DFQATT and CDR2 is SNEGSKA (reference sequence). V dropped 6 bases and J dropped 9; count of bases not matched to a gene: 8. The CDR3 runs to 14 residues.

Sequencing was done on a sample of blood. The chain recombines TRBV20-1 with TRBJ2-1; 13 bases match TRBD2. The sequence was obtained from a young woman with Graves' hyperthyroidism. The CDR3 nucleotides read TGCAGTGCCACCGGGACTAGCGGGATAGGTGAGCAGTTCTTC. It specifies CSATGTSGIGEQFF.